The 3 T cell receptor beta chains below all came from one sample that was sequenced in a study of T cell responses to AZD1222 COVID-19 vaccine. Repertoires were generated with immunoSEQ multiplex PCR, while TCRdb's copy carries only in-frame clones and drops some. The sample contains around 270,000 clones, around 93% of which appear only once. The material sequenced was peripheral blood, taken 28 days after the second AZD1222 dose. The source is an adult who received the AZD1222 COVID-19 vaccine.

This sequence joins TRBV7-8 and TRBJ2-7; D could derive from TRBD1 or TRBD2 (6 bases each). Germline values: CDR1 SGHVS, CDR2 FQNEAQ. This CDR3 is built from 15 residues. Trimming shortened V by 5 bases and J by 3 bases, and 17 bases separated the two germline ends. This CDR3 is CASSPGAGSYYEQYF. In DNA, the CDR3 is TGTGCCAGCAGCCCGGGGGCAGGCAGCTACTACGAGCAGTACTTC.

CDR3 in amino acids: CASSYAGGIDSPLHF. The CDR3, as DNA: TGTGCCAGCAGTTACGCAGGGGGCATCGATTCACCCCTCCACTTT. The rearrangement uses TRBV6-5 and TRBJ1-6; 8 bases are shared with TRBD1. The V gene end was trimmed by 2 bases and the J gene end by 8 bases; junction bases not matched to a gene: 5. Germline CDR1 is MNHEY and CDR2 is SVGAGI. This CDR3 is 15 amino acids long.

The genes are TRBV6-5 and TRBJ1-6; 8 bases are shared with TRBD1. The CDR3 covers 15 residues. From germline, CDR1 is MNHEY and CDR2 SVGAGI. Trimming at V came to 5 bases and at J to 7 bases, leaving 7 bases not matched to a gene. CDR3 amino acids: CASSPLGQGNSPLHF. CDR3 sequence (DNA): TGTGCCAGCAGTCCACTCGGACAGGGCAATTCACCCCTCCACTTT.